This T cell receptor beta chain was profiled in a study of T cells after yellow fever vaccination. The study's findings and limits: It was the secondary response that reached its peak faster, day 5 versus 15, but it was weaker.

Making TCR cDNA involved 5'RACE template switching, which added UMIs and a universal primer site. TCRdb re-analysed the 5' RACE reads in MiXCR, keeping a single row per CDR3 protein. The table shows fewer than 350,000 distinct CDR3 sequences, with approximately 4.5% occurring only once. The CDR3 has 16 amino acids. Germline V gene lookup returns CDR1 SNHLY and CDR2 FYNNEI. Trimming removed 5 bases from V and 9 bases from J; junction bases left unmatched: 10. This clonotype was counted at least ten times. Its antigen remains unknown. J is TRBJ1-6 and V is TRBV2; TRBD1 matches at 10 bases. The TCR was taken from a young man who received the YFV17D yellow fever vaccine. Source: PBMCs, taken 15 days after the yellow fever booster vaccination. CDR3 region: CASSMGQGNYGSPLHF. The CDR3 bases are TGTGCCAGCAGTATGGGACAGGGGAATTACGGTTCACCCCTCCACTTT.